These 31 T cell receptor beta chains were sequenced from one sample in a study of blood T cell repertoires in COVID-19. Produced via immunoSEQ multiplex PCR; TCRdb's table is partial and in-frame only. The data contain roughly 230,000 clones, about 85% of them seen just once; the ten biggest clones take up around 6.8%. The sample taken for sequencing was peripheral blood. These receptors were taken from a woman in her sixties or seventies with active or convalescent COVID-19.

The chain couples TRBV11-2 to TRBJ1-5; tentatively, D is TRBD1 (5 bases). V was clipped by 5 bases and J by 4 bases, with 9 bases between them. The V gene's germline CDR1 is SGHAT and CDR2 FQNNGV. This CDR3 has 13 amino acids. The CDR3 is CASSKDRNQPQHF. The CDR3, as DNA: TGTGCCAGCAGCAAAGACAGAAATCAGCCCCAGCATTTT.

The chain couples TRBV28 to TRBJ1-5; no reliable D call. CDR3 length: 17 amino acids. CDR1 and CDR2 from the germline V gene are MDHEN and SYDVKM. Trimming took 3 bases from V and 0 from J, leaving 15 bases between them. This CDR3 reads CASSFDRRAYSNQPQHF. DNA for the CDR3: TGTGCCAGCAGTTTCGATAGGAGGGCTTATAGCAATCAGCCCCAGCATTTT.

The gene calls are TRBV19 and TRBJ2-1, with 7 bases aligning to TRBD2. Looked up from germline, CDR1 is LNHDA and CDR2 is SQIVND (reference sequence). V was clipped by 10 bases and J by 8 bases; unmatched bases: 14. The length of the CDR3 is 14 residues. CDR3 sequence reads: CAIGGYSPGDEQFF. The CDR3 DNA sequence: TGTGCCATCGGGGGGTATTCCCCGGGGGATGAGCAGTTCTTC.

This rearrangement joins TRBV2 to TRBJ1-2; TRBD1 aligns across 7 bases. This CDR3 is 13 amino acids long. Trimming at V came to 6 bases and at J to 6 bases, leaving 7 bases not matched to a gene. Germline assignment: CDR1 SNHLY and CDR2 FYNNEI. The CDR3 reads CASSADRDDGYTF. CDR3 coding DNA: TGTGCCAGCAGCGCTGACAGGGATGATGGCTACACCTTC.

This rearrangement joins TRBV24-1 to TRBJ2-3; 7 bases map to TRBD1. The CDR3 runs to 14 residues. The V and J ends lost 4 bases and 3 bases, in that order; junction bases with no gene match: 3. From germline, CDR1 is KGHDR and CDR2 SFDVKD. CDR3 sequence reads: CATSDPGQTDTQYF. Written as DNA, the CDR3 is TGTGCCACCAGTGACCCGGGACAGACAGATACGCAGTATTTT.

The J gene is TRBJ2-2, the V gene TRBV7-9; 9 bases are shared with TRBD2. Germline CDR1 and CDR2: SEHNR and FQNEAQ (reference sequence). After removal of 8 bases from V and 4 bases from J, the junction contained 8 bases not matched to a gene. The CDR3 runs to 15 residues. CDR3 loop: CASSRTSDPTGELFF. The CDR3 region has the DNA TGTGCCAGCTCCCGGACTAGCGACCCCACCGGGGAGCTGTTTTTT.

CDR3 DNA: TGTGCCAGCAGCCCGGACACGGCCCGGGAAAAACTGTTTTTT. Residues: CASSPDTAREKLFF. V usage is TRBV6-6 and J usage is TRBJ1-4; tentative D call: TRBD1 (5 bases). The CDR3 loop spans 14 amino acids. The germline gives CDR1 MNHNY, CDR2 SVGAGI (reference sequence). V was trimmed by 6 bases and J by 8 bases, leaving 16 bases between them.

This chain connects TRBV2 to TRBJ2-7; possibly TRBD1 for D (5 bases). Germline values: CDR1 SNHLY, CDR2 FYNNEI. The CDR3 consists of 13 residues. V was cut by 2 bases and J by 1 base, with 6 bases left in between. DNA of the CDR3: TGTGCCAGCAGTGAACAGGGATCCTACGAGCAGTACGTC. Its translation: CASSEQGSYEQYV.

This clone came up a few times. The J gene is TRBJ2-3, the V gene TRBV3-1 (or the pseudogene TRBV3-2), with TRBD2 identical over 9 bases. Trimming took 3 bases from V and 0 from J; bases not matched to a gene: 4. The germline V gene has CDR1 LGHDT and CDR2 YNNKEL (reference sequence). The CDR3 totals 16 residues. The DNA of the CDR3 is TGTGCCAGCAGCCAGGGACTAGCAGCAAGCACAGATACGCAGTATTTT. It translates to CASSQGLAASTDTQYF.

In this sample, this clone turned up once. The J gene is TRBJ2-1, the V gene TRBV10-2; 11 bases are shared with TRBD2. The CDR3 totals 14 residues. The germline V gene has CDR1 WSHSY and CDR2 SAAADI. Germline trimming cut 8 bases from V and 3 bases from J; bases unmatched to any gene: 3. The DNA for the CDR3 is TGCGCCAGCGTACTAGCGGGAGACTACAATGAGCAGTTCTTC. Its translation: CASVLAGDYNEQFF.

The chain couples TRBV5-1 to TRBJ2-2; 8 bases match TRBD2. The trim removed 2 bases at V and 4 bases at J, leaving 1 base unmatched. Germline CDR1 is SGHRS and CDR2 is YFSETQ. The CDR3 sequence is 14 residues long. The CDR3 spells CASSLGTSTGELFF. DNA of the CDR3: TGCGCCAGCAGCTTAGGGACTAGCACCGGGGAGCTGTTTTTT.

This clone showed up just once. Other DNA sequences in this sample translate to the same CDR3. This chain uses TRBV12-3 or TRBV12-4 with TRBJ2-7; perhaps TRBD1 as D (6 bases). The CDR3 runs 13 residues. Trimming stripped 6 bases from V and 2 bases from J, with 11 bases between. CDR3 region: CASRRGGTYEQYF. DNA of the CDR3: TGTGCCAGCAGGCGAGGGGGTACCTACGAGCAGTACTTC.

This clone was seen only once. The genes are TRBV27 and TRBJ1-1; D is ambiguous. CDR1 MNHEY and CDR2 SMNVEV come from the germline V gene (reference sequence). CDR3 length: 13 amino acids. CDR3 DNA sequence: TGTGCAAGCGGGTGGCAGGTGAACACTGAAGCTTTCTTT. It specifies CASGWQVNTEAFF.

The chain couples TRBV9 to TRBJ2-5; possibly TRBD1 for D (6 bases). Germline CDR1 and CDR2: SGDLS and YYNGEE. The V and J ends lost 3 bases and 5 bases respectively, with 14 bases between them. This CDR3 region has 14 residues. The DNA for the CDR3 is TGTGCCAGCAGCGCGACAGGATCGGGGGAGACCCAGTACTTC. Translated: CASSATGSGETQYF.

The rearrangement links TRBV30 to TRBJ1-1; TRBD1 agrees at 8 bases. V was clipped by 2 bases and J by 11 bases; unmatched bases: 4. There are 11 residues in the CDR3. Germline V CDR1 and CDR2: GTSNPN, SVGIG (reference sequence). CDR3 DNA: TGTGCCTGGAGTCAGGGGGCGGAGGCTTTCTTT. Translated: CAWSQGAEAFF.

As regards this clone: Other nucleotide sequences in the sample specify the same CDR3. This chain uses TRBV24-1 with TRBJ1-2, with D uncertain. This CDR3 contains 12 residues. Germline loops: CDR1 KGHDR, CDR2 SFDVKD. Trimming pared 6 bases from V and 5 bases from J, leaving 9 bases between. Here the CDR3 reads CATSPTGYGYTF. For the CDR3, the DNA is TGTGCCACCAGTCCGACGGGATATGGCTACACCTTC.

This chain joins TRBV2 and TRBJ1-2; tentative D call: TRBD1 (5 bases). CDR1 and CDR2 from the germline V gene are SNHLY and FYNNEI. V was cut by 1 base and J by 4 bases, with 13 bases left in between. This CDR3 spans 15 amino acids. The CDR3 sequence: CASSEGVGAAYGYTF. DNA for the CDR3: TGTGCCAGCAGTGAAGGGGTAGGGGCCGCCTATGGCTACACCTTC.

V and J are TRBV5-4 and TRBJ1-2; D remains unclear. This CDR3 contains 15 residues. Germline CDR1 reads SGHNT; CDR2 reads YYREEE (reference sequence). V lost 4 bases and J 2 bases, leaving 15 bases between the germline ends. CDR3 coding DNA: TGTGCCAGCAGCGGCTCTCCGAGACAAAACTATGGCTACACCTTC. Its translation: CASSGSPRQNYGYTF.

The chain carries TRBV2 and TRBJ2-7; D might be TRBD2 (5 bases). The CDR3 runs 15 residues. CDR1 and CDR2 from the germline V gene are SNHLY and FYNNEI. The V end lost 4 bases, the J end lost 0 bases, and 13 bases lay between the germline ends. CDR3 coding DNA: TGTGCCAGCAGTGGGCCGGGAACTAACTCCTACGAGCAGTACTTC. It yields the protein CASSGPGTNSYEQYF.

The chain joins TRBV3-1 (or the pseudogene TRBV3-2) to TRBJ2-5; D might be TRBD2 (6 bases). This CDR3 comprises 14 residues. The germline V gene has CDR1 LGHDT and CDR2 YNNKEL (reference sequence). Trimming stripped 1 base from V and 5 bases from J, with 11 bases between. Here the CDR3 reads CASSQVSGGETQYF. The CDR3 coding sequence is TGTGCCAGCAGCCAAGTGTCTGGGGGGGAGACCCAGTACTTC.

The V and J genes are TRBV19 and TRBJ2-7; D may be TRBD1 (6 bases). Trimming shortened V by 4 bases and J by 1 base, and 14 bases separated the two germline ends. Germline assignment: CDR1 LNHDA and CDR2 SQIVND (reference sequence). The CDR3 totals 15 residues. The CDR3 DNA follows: TGTGCCAGTAGTACATCCTTGGGACATTCCTACGAGCAGTACTTC. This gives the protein CASSTSLGHSYEQYF. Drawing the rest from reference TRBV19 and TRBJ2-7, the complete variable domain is DGGITQSPKYLFRKEGQNVTLSCEQNLNHDAMYWYRQDPGQGLRLIYYSQIVNDFQKGDIAEGYSVSREKKESFPLTVTSAQKNPTAFYLCASSTSLGHSYEQYFGPGTRLTVT.

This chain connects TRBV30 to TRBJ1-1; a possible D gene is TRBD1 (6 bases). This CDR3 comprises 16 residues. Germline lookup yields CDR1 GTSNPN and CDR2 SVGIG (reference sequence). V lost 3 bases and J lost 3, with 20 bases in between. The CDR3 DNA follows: TGTGCCTGGAGGAGAGAGGGGGGGTTTCGGCACACTGAAGCTTTCTTT. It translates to CAWRREGGFRHTEAFF.

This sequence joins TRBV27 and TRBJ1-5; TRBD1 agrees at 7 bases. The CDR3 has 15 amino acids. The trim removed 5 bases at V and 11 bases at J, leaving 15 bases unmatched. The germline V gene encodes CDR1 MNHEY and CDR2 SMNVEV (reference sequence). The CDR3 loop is CASSPRDSWGRTQHF. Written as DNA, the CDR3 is TGTGCCAGCAGTCCAAGGGACAGTTGGGGACGGACCCAGCATTTT.

The CDR3 reads CASSTGILYEQYF. Written as DNA, the CDR3 is TGTGCCAGCAGTACCGGGATCCTCTACGAGCAGTACTTC. The gene calls are TRBV6-6 and TRBJ2-7; D possibly corresponds to TRBD2 (5 bases). V was cut by 5 bases and J by 3 bases, with 11 bases left in between. The CDR3 totals 13 residues. Germline values: CDR1 MNHNY, CDR2 SVGAGI (reference sequence).

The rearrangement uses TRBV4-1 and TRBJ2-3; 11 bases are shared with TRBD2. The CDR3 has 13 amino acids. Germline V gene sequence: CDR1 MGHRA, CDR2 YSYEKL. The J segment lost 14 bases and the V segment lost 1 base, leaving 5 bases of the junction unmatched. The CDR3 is CASSQVRLAGRYF. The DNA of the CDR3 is TGCGCCAGCAGCCAAGTTCGACTAGCGGGACGGTATTTT.

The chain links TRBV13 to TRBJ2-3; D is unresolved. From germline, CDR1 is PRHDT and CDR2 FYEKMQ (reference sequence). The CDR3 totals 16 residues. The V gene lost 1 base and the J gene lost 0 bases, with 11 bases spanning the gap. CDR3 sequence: CASSLVGLPSTDTQYF. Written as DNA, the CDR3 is TGTGCCAGCAGCTTAGTTGGGCTACCAAGCACAGATACGCAGTATTTT.

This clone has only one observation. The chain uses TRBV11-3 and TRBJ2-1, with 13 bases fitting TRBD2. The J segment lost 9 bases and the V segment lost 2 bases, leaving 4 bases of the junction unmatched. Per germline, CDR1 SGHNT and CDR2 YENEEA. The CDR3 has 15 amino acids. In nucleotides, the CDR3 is TGTGCCAGCAGCTTAACTAGCGGGAGGGCCAGTGAGCAGTTCTTC. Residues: CASSLTSGRASEQFF.

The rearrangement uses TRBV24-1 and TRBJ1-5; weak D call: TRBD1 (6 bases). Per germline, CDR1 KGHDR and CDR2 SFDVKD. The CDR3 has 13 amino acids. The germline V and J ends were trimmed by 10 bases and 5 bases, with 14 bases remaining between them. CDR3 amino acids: CATDAGAYQPQHF. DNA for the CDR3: TGTGCCACGGACGCAGGGGCCTATCAGCCCCAGCATTTT.

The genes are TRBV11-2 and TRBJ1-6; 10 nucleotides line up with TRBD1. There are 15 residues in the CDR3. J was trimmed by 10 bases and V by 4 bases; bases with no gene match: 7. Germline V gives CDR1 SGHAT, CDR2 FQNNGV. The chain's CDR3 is CASSSFGTGDSPLHF. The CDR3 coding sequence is TGTGCCAGCAGCTCGTTCGGGACAGGGGACTCACCCCTCCACTTT.

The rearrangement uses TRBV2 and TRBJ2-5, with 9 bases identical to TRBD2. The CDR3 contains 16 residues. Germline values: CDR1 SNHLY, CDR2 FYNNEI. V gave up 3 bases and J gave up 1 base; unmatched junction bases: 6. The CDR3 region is CASSDPQTSGQETQYF. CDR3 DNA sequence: TGTGCCAGCAGTGACCCCCAGACTAGCGGCCAAGAGACCCAGTACTTC.

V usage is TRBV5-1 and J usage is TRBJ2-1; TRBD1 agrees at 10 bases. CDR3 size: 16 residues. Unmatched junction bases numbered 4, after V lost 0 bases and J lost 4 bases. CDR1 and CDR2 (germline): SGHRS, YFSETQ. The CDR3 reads CASSLVPGQGYNEQFF. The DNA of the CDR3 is TGCGCCAGCAGCTTGGTGCCGGGACAGGGGTACAATGAGCAGTTCTTC.